This T cell receptor beta chain is from a study of T-cell reconstitution after alpha-beta-depleted transplantation in children. This clonotype was detected only a few times. The ends lost 3 bases at V and 0 bases at J; junction bases unmatched: 8. CDR3 size: 17 residues. The germline V gene has CDR1 SGHTA and CDR2 FQGNSA. As it was prepared, the TCRbeta library received unique molecular identifiers. From the PCR reads, TCRdb called clonotypes with MiXCR, one entry per CDR3 protein. The sample yields roughly 590,000 distinct CDR3 sequences, roughly 17% seen once. V and J are TRBV7-2 and TRBJ1-5; 7 bases match TRBD1. This material consisted of PBMCs from the stem cell graft donor, taken from the stem cell graft. The sequence came from a human donor who donated a stem cell graft to a child with acute myeloid leukemia. The CDR3 reads CASSLRTGLNSNQPQHF. The CDR3 DNA is TGTGCCAGCAGCTTGAGGACAGGACTAAATAGCAATCAGCCCCAGCATTTT.